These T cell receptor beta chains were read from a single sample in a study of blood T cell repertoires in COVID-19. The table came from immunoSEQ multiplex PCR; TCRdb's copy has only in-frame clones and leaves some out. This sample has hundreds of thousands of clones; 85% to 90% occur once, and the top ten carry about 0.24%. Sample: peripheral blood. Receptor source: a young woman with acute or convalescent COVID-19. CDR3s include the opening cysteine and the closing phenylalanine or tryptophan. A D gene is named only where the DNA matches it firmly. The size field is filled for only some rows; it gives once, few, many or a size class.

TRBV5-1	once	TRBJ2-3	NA	CASSSTLYGSSTDTQYF	TGCGCCAGCAGCTCCACTCTTTACGGTTCTAGCACAGATACGCAGTATTTT
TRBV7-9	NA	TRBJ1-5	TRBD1	CASSGTGNQPQHF	TGTGCCAGCAGCGGGACAGGGAATCAGCCCCAGCATTTT
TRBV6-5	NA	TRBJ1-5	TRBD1	CASRLDRVSNQPQHF	TGTGCCAGCAGACTAGACAGGGTTAGCAATCAGCCCCAGCATTTT
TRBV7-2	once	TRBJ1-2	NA	CASSLVPLGGEEYGYTF	TGTGCCAGCAGCTTAGTACCCCTTGGCGGGGAAGAATATGGCTACACCTTC
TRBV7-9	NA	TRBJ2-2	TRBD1	CASSPSLGQGADTGELFF	TGTGCCAGCAGCCCTAGCTTGGGACAGGGCGCGGACACCGGGGAGCTGTTTTTT
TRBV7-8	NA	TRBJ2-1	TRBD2	CASSLGTGGEQFF	TGTGCCAGCAGCTTAGGGACGGGGGGAGAGCAGTTCTTC
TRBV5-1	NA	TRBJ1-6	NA	CASKRGITVSSYNSPLHF	TGCGCCAGCAAGCGAGGGATTACAGTCAGCTCCTATAATTCACCCCTCCACTTT
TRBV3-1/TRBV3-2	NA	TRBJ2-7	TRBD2	CASSLTSGGTTYEQYF	TGTGCCAGCAGCTTAACTAGCGGGGGGACGACCTACGAGCAGTACTTC
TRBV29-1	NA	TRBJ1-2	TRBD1	CSVVSPGQGVAYGYTF	TGCAGCGTTGTTTCGCCGGGACAGGGGGTCGCTTATGGCTACACCTTC
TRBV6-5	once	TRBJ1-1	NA	CASSSRLEAFF	TGTGCCAGCAGTTCCCGACTTGAAGCTTTCTTT
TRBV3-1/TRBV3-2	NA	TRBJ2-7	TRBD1	CASSARGDRVTSYEQYF	TGTGCCAGCAGCGCGCGCGGGGACAGGGTGACGTCCTACGAGCAGTACTTC
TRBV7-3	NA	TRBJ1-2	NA	CASSPSPGDGYTF	TGTGCCAGCAGCCCTAGCCCCGGAGATGGCTACACCTTC
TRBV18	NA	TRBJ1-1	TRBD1	CASSLVPGQGGRRNTEAFF	TGTGCCAGCTCACTCGTACCGGGACAGGGGGGACGGAGGAACACTGAAGCTTTCTTT
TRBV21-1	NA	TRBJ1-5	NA	CASSKCRAGRRVNRQPQHF	TGTGCCAGCAGCAAATGCAGGGCCGGGAGGAGGGTGAACAGACAGCCCCAGCATTTT
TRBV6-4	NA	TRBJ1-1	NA	CASSGRRDTNTEAFF	TGTGCCAGCAGTGGCCGCAGGGATACAAACACTGAAGCTTTCTTT
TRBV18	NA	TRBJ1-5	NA	CASSPGQRGQPQHF	TGTGCCAGCTCACCAGGACAGCGGGGTCAGCCCCAGCATTTT
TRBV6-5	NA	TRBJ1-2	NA	CASVRGTSYGYTF	TGTGCCAGCGTACGGGGGACCTCCTATGGCTACACCTTC
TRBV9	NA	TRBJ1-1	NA	CASSADLNRNTEAFF	TGTGCCAGCAGCGCCGACCTGAACAGGAACACTGAAGCTTTCTTT
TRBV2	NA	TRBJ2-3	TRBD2	CASSVLAGSSTDTQYF	TGTGCCAGCAGTGTACTAGCGGGGTCTAGCACAGATACGCAGTATTTT
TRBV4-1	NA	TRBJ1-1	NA	CASSQGGSTEAFF	TGCGCCAGCAGCCAAGGAGGGAGCACTGAAGCTTTCTTT
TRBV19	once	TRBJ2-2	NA	CASSPPREKYGPGELFF	TGTGCCAGTAGTCCCCCAAGGGAGAAGTACGGCCCCGGGGAGCTGTTTTTT
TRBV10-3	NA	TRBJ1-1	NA	CAATGGAQEAFF	TGTGCCGCGACTGGAGGGGCCCAAGAAGCTTTCTTT
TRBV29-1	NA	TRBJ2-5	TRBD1	CSDLTGGETQYF	TGCAGCGACCTGACAGGGGGAGAGACCCAGTACTTC
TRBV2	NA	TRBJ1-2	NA	CASSGVGGLEGYTF	TGTGCCAGCAGTGGTGTCGGGGGGCTAGAGGGCTACACCTTC
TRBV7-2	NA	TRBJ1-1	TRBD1	CASSPQGGDEAFF	TGTGCCAGCAGCCCACAGGGGGGCGATGAAGCTTTCTTT
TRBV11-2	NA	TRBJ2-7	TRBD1	CASSLGRGPYEQYF	TGTGCCAGCAGCTTGGGCAGGGGGCCCTACGAGCAGTACTTC
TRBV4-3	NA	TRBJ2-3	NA	CASSQEFLRGDTQYF	TGCGCCAGCAGCCAAGAATTCTTAAGAGGAGATACGCAGTATTTT
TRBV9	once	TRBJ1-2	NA	CASSVVEGLGGYTF	TGTGCCAGCAGCGTAGTAGAGGGCTTAGGTGGCTACACCTTC
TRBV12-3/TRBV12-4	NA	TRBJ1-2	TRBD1	CASRDRVSYGYTF	TGTGCCAGCAGGGACAGGGTCTCCTATGGCTACACCTTC
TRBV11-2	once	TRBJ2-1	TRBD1	CASSGNRGMNEQFF	TGTGCCAGCAGCGGCAACAGGGGAATGAATGAGCAGTTCTTC
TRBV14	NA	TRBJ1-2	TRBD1	CASSQDRGPHGYTF	TGTGCCAGCAGCCAAGACAGGGGGCCCCATGGCTACACCTTC
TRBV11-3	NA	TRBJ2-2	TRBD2	CASSPRLAGDTGELFF	TGTGCCAGCAGCCCAAGACTAGCGGGGGACACCGGGGAGCTGTTTTTT
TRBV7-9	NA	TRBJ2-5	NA	CASSLRDTSSGETQYF	TGTGCCAGCAGCCTCCGGGACACTTCGAGTGGAGAGACCCAGTACTTC
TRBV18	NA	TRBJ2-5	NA	CASSSQGETQYF	TGTGCCAGCTCAAGTCAGGGGGAGACCCAGTACTTC
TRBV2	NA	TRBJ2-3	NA	CASSVGTDTQYF	TGTGCCAGCAGTGTCGGTACAGATACGCAGTATTTT
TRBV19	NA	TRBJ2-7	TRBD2	CASSIREGSYEQYF	TGTGCCAGTAGTATCAGGGAGGGATCCTACGAGCAGTACTTC
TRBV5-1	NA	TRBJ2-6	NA	CASSSLSPGANVLTF	TGCGCCAGCAGCTCCCTATCCCCTGGGGCCAACGTCCTGACTTTC
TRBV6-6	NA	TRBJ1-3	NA	CASSLLGGNTIYF	TGTGCCAGCAGCCTTCTCGGTGGAAACACCATATATTTT
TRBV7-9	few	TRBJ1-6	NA	CASSDTGWALHF	TGTGCCAGCAGCGATACAGGCTGGGCCCTCCACTTT
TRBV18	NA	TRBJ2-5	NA	CASSPPWQGQETQYF	TGTGCCAGCTCACCACCCTGGCAGGGGCAAGAGACCCAGTACTTC
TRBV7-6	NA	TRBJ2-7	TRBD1	CASSSPGQGGNNIYEQYF	TGTGCCAGCAGCTCCCCGGGACAGGGCGGTAATAATATCTACGAGCAGTACTTC
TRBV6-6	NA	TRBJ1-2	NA	CASRPQKTYGYTF	TGTGCCAGCAGGCCACAGAAAACCTATGGCTACACCTTC
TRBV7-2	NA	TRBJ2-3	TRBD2	CASSPTYEASGGRYTQYF	TGTGCCAGCAGCCCTACCTATGAGGCTAGCGGGGGCCGTTATACGCAGTATTTT
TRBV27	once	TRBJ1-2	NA	CASSSATGTRYGYTF	TGTGCCAGCAGTTCGGCTACAGGGACGAGGTATGGCTACACCTTC
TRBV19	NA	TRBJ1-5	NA	CASNRLGNQPQHF	TGTGCCAGTAACAGGTTGGGCAATCAGCCCCAGCATTTT